Below, one TCR beta chain is given with its context. Its antigen is still unknown. These data originate in a study of CD8 T cells in acute hepatitis C reinfection. Trimming removed 4 bases from V and 1 base from J, with 10 bases in between. The CDR3 loop spans 14 amino acids. Looked up from germline, CDR1 is MNHNS and CDR2 is SASEGT. Time point here: naive CD8 control sorted from an acute-time-point sample. Assay used: immunoSEQ multiplex PCR; TCRdb lists only in-frame clones, some missing. The sample includes about 40,000 clones, approximately 83% seen only once; the top ten take approximately 9.9%. Notes on the study in general: All groups preferentially used TRBV04 and TRBV06, which was not due to overrepresentation in the naive pool. Acute resolver, follow-up resolver and acute chronic samples had similar high diversity. One of thirteen outcome-independent public clonotypes used V04-02/J02-02.

The sample comprised naive CD8+ T cells from PBMCs. The rearrangement links TRBV6-1 to TRBJ1-1; tentative D call: TRBD1 (5 bases). The TCR was taken from a woman in her late teens or twenties who spontaneously cleared hepatitis C infection. The CDR3 reads CASSARAGNTEAFF. The CDR3 DNA reads as TGTGCCAGCAGTGCCAGGGCGGGGAACACTGAAGCTTTCTTT.